This TCR beta chain was sequenced in a study of blood T cell repertoires in COVID-19. The CDR3 sequence is 15 residues long. In germline, CDR1 is SGHVS, CDR2 FQNEAQ. V dropped 5 bases and J dropped 3 bases, with 16 bases sitting between them. Generated by immunoSEQ multiplex PCR, the TCRdb table keeps only in-frame clones and is missing some. Of some 210,000 clones in the sample, 81% were seen once. The chain carries TRBV7-8 and TRBJ1-2; D is perhaps TRBD1 (6 bases). The sequence was obtained from a man in his forties who had recovered from COVID-19. Sequenced: PBMCs or T cells enriched from blood (not recorded which). The chain's CDR3 is CASSLEFRTDYGYTF. The DNA of the CDR3 is TGTGCCAGCAGCCTCGAATTTCGGACAGACTATGGCTACACCTTC.